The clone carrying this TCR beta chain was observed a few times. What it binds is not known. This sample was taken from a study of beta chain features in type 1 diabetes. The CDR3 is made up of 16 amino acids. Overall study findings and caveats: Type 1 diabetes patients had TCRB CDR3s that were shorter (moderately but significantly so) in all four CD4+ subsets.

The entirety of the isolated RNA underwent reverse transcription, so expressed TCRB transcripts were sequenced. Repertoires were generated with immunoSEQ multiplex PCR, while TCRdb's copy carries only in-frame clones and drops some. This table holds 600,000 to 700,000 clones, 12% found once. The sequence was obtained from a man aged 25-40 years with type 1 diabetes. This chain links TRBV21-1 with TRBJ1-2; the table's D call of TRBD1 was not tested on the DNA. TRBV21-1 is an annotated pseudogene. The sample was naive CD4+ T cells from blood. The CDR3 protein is CASSMDRGRSNYGYTF. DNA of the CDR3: TGTGCCAGCAGCATGGACAGGGGGAGGTCCAACTATGGCTACACCTTC.